A selection of T cell receptor beta chains follows, all from one sample in a study of PD-1 blockade in classical Hodgkin lymphoma. Generated by immunoSEQ multiplex PCR, the TCRdb table keeps only in-frame clones and is missing some. The sample lists around 43,000 clones; 78% were seen once. Source: peripheral blood mononuclear cells (PBMCs), taken at baseline. The receptors originated from a human donor with classical Hodgkin lymphoma. CDR3s include the opening cysteine and the closing phenylalanine or tryptophan. The D gene is left open where the match is weak. Size tells how often a clone was seen (once, few, many) or the class of an expanded clone, and some rows leave it out.

v_gene	j_gene	d_gene	abundance	CDR3aa	CDR3nt
TRBV18	TRBJ2-3	-	-	CASSPGGRSSSTDTQYF	TGTGCCAGCTCACCAGGGGGCAGGTCCTCTAGCACAGATACGCAGTATTTT
TRBV4-3	TRBJ2-2	-	once	CASSQGIGGDTGELFF	TGCGCCAGCAGCCAAGGGATTGGCGGGGACACCGGGGAGCTGTTTTTT
TRBV4-1	TRBJ2-7	-	-	CASSYDRSYEQYF	TGCGCCAGCAGCTACGACAGGTCCTACGAGCAGTACTTC
TRBV7-9	TRBJ2-7	TRBD1	once	CASSLGYLGQGSYEQYF	TGTGCCAGCAGCTTAGGCTATCTCGGACAGGGCAGTTACGAGCAGTACTTC
TRBV6-9	TRBJ2-5	TRBD1	-	CASSRRGQGCRETQYF	TGTGCCAGCAGCCGACGGGGACAGGGGTGTCGAGAGACCCAGTACTTC
TRBV29-1	TRBJ1-1	TRBD1	-	CSATDRFMNTEAFF	TGCAGCGCCACGGACAGGTTCATGAACACTGAAGCTTTCTTT
TRBV11-2	TRBJ2-5	TRBD2	-	CASSPSGILAAQETQYF	TGTGCCAGCAGCCCTTCGGGAATACTAGCGGCACAAGAGACCCAGTACTTC
TRBV7-9	TRBJ2-4	-	-	CASSFPTSPKNIQYF	TGTGCCAGCAGCTTCCCGACTAGTCCCAAAAACATTCAGTACTTC
TRBV18	TRBJ2-7	-	-	CASSPSLTHEQYF	TGTGCCAGCTCACCAAGCCTCACCCACGAGCAGTACTTC
TRBV5-1	TRBJ2-5	-	-	CASSFTQETQYF	TGCGCCAGCAGCTTTACTCAAGAGACCCAGTACTTC
TRBV4-1	TRBJ2-3	-	-	CASSRSGLNRRDTQYF	TGCGCCAGCAGCCGTTCCGGGCTTAACCGGAGGGATACGCAGTATTTT
TRBV5-6	TRBJ1-1	-	few	CASSLRGTEAFF	TGTGCCAGCAGCTTGAGGGGTACTGAAGCTTTCTTT
TRBV5-1	TRBJ2-3	-	once	CASSLDYPQGDTQYF	TGCGCCAGCAGCCTCGACTACCCACAAGGGGATACGCAGTATTTT
TRBV30	TRBJ2-1	TRBD1	-	CAWREDRASYNEQFF	TGTGCCTGGAGAGAGGACAGGGCCTCCTACAATGAGCAGTTCTTC
TRBV9	TRBJ2-1	TRBD2	-	CASSPLAGVLDNEQFF	TGTGCCAGCAGCCCACTAGCGGGGGTTCTCGACAATGAGCAGTTCTTC
TRBV19	TRBJ2-7	TRBD1	-	CASSITGAGNYEQYF	TGTGCCAGTAGTATTACAGGGGCCGGGAACTACGAGCAGTACTTC
TRBV7-2	TRBJ2-3	-	-	CASSYGGSTDTQYF	TGTGCCAGCAGCTATGGGGGAAGCACAGATACGCAGTATTTT
TRBV4-3	TRBJ2-3	-	-	CASSPQGRRGGPGDTQYF	TGCGCCAGCAGCCCCCAGGGGAGGAGGGGGGGCCCGGGAGATACGCAGTATTTT
TRBV21-1	TRBJ1-2	-	-	CASNPGQLTNYGYTF	TGTGCCAGCAATCCAGGACAGCTTACTAACTATGGCTACACCTTC
TRBV5-4	TRBJ1-2	TRBD1	-	CASSSETGELPSFYGYTF	TGTGCCAGCAGCAGCGAGACAGGGGAACTGCCCTCTTTCTATGGCTACACCTTC
TRBV9	TRBJ2-1	-	-	CASSVGQGGEQFF	TGTGCCAGCAGCGTAGGCCAGGGCGGTGAGCAGTTCTTC
TRBV5-4	TRBJ2-6	-	-	CASSLQGAGANVLTF	TGTGCCAGCAGCTTGCAGGGAGCCGGGGCCAACGTCCTGACTTTC
TRBV5-4	TRBJ2-1	-	-	CASSLAKKGRYNEQFF	TGTGCCAGCAGCTTGGCCAAGAAGGGGAGGTACAATGAGCAGTTCTTC
TRBV5-4	TRBJ2-2	-	-	CASSLNTGELFF	TGTGCCAGCAGCCTAAACACCGGGGAGCTGTTTTTT
TRBV11-2	TRBJ2-7	-	-	CASSTDGGALPYEQYF	TGTGCCAGCAGCACCGATGGGGGGGCCCTCCCCTACGAGCAGTACTTC
TRBV7-2	TRBJ1-1	-	-	CASSLDLSFTEAFF	TGTGCCAGCAGCTTAGATTTGTCGTTCACTGAAGCTTTCTTT
TRBV7-9	TRBJ2-4	TRBD2	once	CASSLIGGENIQYF	TGTGCCAGCAGCTTGATCGGGGGGGAGAACATTCAGTACTTC
TRBV14	TRBJ1-5	-	-	CASSQDPQPQHF	TGTGCCAGCAGCCAAGACCCACAGCCCCAGCATTTT
TRBV10-3	TRBJ2-3	TRBD2	-	CAISGPSGGATDTQYF	TGTGCCATCAGTGGGCCCAGCGGGGGGGCCACAGATACGCAGTATTTT
TRBV14	TRBJ2-7	-	-	CASSQGTLRSEQYF	TGTGCCAGCAGCCAAGGAACCCTTCGATCCGAGCAGTACTTC
TRBV9	TRBJ2-2	-	few	CASSPSVGAGLIGELFF	TGTGCCAGCAGCCCTAGCGTGGGGGCCGGGTTAATCGGGGAGCTGTTTTTT
TRBV7-3	TRBJ2-2	-	-	CASSPGLGGTNTGELFF	TGTGCCAGCAGCCCCGGACTAGGGGGGACGAACACCGGGGAGCTGTTTTTT